This T cell receptor beta chain was obtained from a study of blood T cell repertoires in COVID-19. Study details: Both acute and convalescent COVID-19 samples were obtained from the United States, Italy and Spain. From T cells, B-cell-depleted T cells, or PBMCs came the material, which was cDNA or gDNA.

The V gene end was trimmed by 3 bases and the J gene end by 7 bases; junction bases not matched to a gene: 13. The length of the CDR3 is 17 residues. The V gene's germline CDR1 is MNHNS and CDR2 SASEGT. Under the authors' procedure: Reference gene primer amplification gave estimated nucleated cell counts. Only in-frame clones appear in the TCRdb table, and some are missing; sequencing was by immunoSEQ multiplex PCR. The V and J calls and the clone size are those of that table, but D and trimming were determined from the DNA. The data show over 75,000 clones, with more than 65% seen just once and roughly 15% held by the top ten.

The sequencing input was peripheral blood. The genes are TRBV6-1 and TRBJ2-5; 11 bases map to TRBD1. This TCR came from a human donor in a cohort sampled during active COVID-19. CDR3 in DNA: TGTGCCAGCAGTGACCTAGGGACAGGGGGACGCAGTGGGACCCAGTACTTC. It encodes CASSDLGTGGRSGTQYF.